Included here is one TCR beta chain sequence, with context. Its target antigen remains unknown. No base quality values were provided; no much bigger clone lies one nucleotide off. This sample stems from a study of T-cell reconstitution after alpha-beta-depleted transplantation in children (dated by TCRdb to the mid-2010s). For context, the study as a whole: Using TCR repertoire profiling, the study followed T-cell immune reconstitution in a quantitative way in children after TCRalphabeta/CD19-depleted allogeneic hematopoietic cell transplantation.

Library generation was performed with PCR. Instrument on record: Illumina HiSeq 2500. Molecular barcoding was employed in the preparation of TCR libraries, with unique molecular identifiers being used to normalize TCRbeta repertoire quantification. Starting from the raw public reads, TCRdb applied fastp trimming at Q25, assembled clones with MiXCR and retained in-frame beta chains. Each entry merges the rows of one CDR3 protein and shows their most common DNA and genes. The sample table lists more than 450,000 distinct CDR3 sequences, about a sixth of them with a count of one. The top ten clones comprise 3.3% of the sample. From cysteine to phenylalanine, the CDR3 is 14 amino acids long. Solely the CDR3 DNA is kept, with 42 bases framed from the first base. V sheds 3 bases and J sheds 5 bases, leaving 14 bases between their ends. CDR1 and CDR2, looked up from the germline V gene, are SGHAT and FQNNGV.

The sequence was collected from a human donor who donated a stem cell graft to a child with acute lymphoblastic leukemia. The sequence joins TRBV11-2 to TRBJ2-7; the best D guess is TRBD2, with 5 bases matching. Sample: PBMCs from the stem cell graft donor, taken from the stem cell graft. CDR3 reads: CASSFISGIDEQYF. In nucleotides, the sequence is TGTGCCAGCAGCTTTATAAGCGGAATTGACGAGCAGTACTTC.